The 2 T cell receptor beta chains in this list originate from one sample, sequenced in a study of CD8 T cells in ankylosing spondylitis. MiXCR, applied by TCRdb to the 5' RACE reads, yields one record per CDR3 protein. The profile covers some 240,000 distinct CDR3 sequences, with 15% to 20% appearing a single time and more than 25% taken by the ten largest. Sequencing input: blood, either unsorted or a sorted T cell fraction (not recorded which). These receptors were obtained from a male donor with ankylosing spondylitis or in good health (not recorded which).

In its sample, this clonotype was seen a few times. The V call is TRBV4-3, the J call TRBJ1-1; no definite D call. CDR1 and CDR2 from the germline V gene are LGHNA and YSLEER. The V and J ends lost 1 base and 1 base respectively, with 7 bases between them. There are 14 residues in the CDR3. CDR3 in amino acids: CASSQGVANTEAFF. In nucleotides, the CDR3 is TGCGCCAGCAGCCAAGGAGTAGCGAACACTGAAGCTTTCTTT.

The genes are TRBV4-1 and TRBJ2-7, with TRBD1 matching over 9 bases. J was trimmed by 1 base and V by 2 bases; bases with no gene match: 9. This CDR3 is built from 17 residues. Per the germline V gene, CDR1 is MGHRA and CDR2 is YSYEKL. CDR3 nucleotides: TGCGCCAGCAGCCAACGGATGGGGGACAGGGCTTCCTACGAGCAGTACTTC. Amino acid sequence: CASSQRMGDRASYEQYF.